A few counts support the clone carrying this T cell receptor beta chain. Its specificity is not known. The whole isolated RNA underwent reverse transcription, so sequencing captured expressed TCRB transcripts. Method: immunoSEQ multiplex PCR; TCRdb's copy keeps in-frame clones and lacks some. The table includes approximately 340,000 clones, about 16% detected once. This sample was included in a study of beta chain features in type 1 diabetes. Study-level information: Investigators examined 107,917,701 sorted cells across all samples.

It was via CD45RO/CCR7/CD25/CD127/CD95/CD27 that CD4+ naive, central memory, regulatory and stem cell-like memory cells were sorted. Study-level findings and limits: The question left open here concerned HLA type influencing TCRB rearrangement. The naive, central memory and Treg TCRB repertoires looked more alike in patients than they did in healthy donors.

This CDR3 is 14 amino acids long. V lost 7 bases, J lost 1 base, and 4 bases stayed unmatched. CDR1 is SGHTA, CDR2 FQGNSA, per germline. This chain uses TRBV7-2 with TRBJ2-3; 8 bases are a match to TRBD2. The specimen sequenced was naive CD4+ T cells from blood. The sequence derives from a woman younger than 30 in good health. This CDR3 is CASTQTSGTDTQYF. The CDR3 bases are TGTGCCAGCACTCAGACTAGCGGCACAGATACGCAGTATTTT.